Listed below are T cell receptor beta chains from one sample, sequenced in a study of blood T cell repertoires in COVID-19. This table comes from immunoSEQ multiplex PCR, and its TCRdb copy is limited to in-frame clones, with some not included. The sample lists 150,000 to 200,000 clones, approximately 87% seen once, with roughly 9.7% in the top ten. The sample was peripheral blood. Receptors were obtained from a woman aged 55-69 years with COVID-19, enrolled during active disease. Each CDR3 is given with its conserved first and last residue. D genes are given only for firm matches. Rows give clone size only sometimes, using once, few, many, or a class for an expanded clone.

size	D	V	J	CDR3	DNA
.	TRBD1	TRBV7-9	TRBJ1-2	CASSLAGPGQPKRWGYTF	TGTGCCAGCAGCTTAGCGGGGCCGGGACAGCCAAAGCGGTGGGGCTACACCTTC
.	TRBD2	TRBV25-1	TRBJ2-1	CASSEGEITGTSGTRQFF	TGTGCCAGCAGTGAAGGGGAAATTACCGGGACTAGCGGGACTAGGCAGTTCTTC
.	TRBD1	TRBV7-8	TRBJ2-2	CASSRETGDLSGGELFF	TGTGCCAGCAGCCGAGAGACAGGGGACCTCTCCGGCGGGGAGCTGTTTTTT
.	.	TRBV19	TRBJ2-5	CASSMRPQGRRETQYF	TGTGCCAGTAGTATGAGGCCGCAGGGGCGTCGGGAGACCCAGTACTTC
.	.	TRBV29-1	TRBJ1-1	CSGRWGNTEAFF	TGCAGCGGGAGGTGGGGGAACACTGAAGCTTTCTTT
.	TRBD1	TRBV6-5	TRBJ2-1	CASSYSGQGNNEQFF	TGTGCCAGCAGTTACTCGGGACAGGGGAACAATGAGCAGTTCTTC
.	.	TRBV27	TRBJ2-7	CASSFATILGEQYF	TGTGCCAGCAGTTTTGCGACAATCTTGGGCGAGCAGTACTTC
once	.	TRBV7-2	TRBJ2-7	CASSSDRSSYEQYF	TGTGCCAGCAGCTCCGACCGGAGCTCCTACGAGCAGTACTTC
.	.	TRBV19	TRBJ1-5	CASSPTGNSNQPQHF	TGTGCCAGTAGTCCTACAGGGAATAGCAATCAGCCCCAGCATTTT
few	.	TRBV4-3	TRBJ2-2	CASSRDYGQPGELFF	TGCGCCAGCAGCCGAGACTATGGACAACCCGGGGAGCTGTTTTTT
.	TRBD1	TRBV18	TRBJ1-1	CASPGQGDKAFF	TGTGCCAGCCCGGGACAGGGGGATAAAGCTTTCTTT
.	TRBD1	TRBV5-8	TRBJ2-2	CASSRTRGQGANTGELFF	TGTGCCAGCAGCCGAACACGCGGACAGGGGGCGAACACCGGGGAGCTGTTTTTT
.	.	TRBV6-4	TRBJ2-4	CASSPTHFGAKNIQYF	TGTGCCAGCAGCCCAACCCATTTCGGGGCCAAAAACATTCAGTACTTC
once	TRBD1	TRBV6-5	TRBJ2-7	CASSRGTGLREQYF	TGTGCCAGCAGTAGGGGGACAGGGTTAAGGGAGCAGTACTTC
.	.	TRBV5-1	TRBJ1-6	CASRQGWGENSPLHF	TGCGCCAGCAGACAGGGATGGGGTGAAAATTCACCCCTCCACTTT
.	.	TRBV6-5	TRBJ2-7	CASSTYRVGEQYF	TGTGCCAGCAGTACTTACAGGGTCGGCGAGCAGTACTTC
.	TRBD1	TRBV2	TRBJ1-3	CASRATGGPGNTIYF	TGTGCCAGCAGGGCGACAGGGGGCCCTGGAAACACCATATATTTT
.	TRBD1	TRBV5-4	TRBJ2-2	CASSLPPGQGPTGELFF	TGTGCCAGCAGCTTGCCACCGGGACAGGGCCCCACCGGGGAGCTGTTTTTT
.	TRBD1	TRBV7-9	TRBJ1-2	CASSLEGGSYGYTF	TGTGCCAGCAGCTTAGAAGGGGGCTCCTATGGCTACACCTTC
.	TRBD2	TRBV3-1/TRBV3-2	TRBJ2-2	CASSQERAGTSGSSANTGELFF	TGTGCCAGCAGCCAAGAAAGGGCAGGGACTAGCGGGAGTTCCGCGAACACCGGGGAGCTGTTTTTT
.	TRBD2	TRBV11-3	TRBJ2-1	CASSPGTRVYNEQFF	TGTGCCAGCAGCCCTGGGACTAGAGTTTACAATGAGCAGTTCTTC
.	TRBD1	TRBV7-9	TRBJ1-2	CASSPKGQRAGGYTF	TGTGCCAGCAGCCCCAAGGGACAGCGGGCAGGGGGCTACACCTTC
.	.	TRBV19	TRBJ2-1	CASSPTTSIGRRVYNEQFF	TGTGCCAGTTCCCCAACTACCTCGATAGGTCGCCGGGTCTACAATGAGCAGTTCTTC
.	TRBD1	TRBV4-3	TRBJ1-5	CASSLGMTGDSNQPQHF	TGCGCCAGCAGCCTGGGGATGACAGGGGATAGCAATCAGCCCCAGCATTTT
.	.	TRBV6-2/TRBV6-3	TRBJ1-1	CASSIKRARNTEAFF	TGTGCCAGCAGTATTAAGAGGGCGCGGAACACTGAAGCTTTCTTT
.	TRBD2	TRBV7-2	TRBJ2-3	CASSFGGEREGEYF	TGTGCCAGCAGCTTTGGAGGCGAGCGGGAGGGGGAGTATTTT
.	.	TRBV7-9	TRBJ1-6	CASSLNSKNSPLHF	TGTGCCAGCAGCTTAAACAGTAAAAATTCACCCCTCCACTTT
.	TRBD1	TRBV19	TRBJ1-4	CASSIEGRGNEKLFF	TGTGCCAGTAGTATAGAAGGCAGGGGGAATGAAAAACTGTTTTTT
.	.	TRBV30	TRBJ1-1	CAWSVLKGSEAFF	TGTGCCTGGAGTGTACTGAAGGGGTCTGAAGCTTTCTTT
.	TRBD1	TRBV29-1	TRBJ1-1	CSVWTGLNTEAFF	TGCAGCGTTTGGACAGGCCTTAACACTGAAGCTTTCTTT
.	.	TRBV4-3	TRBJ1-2	CASSHSSGGSGGYTF	TGCGCCAGCAGCCACAGCTCGGGGGGGTCGGGTGGCTACACCTTC
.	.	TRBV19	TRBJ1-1	CASSISGLNTEAFF	TGTGCCAGTAGTATAAGCGGCTTGAACACTGAAGCTTTCTTT
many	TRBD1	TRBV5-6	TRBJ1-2	CASSQYRGLYGYTF	TGTGCCAGCAGCCAGTACAGGGGGCTCTATGGCTACACCTTC
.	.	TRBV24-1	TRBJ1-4	CATSDSTTGGNEKLFF	TGTGCCACCAGTGATTCCACGACAGGCGGGAATGAAAAACTGTTTTTT
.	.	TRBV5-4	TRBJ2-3	CASSRVRADTQYF	TGTGCCAGCAGCCGGGTCCGGGCAGATACGCAGTATTTT
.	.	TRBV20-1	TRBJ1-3	CSASHSSGNTIYF	TGCAGTGCTAGTCACAGCTCTGGAAACACCATATATTTT
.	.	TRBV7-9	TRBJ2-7	CASSSRTEQYF	TGTGCCAGCAGCAGTAGGACAGAGCAGTACTTC
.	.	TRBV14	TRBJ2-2	CASRLSQVNTGELFF	TGTGCCAGCAGGCTCAGCCAGGTGAACACCGGGGAGCTGTTTTTT
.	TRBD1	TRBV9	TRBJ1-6	CASSVQGARGFNSPLHF	TGTGCCAGCAGCGTACAGGGGGCACGGGGATTCAATTCACCCCTCCACTTT
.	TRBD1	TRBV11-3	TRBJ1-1	CASSPGTGSRAFF	TGTGCCAGCAGCCCTGGGACAGGGTCACGAGCTTTCTTT
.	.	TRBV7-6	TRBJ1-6	CASSFSPLGAAMDSPLHF	TGTGCCAGCAGCTTTAGCCCCCTAGGGGCAGCTATGGATTCACCCCTCCACTTT
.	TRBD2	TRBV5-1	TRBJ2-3	CASSLGVLTGGDTQYF	TGCGCCAGCAGCTTGGGCGTTTTGACGGGGGGAGATACGCAGTATTTT
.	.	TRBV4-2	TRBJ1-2	CASSQDRGRGNYGYTF	TGTGCCAGCAGCCAAGACAGGGGCAGGGGAAATTATGGCTACACCTTC
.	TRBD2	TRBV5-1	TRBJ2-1	CASSWTSGRSYNEQFF	TGCGCCAGCAGCTGGACTAGCGGGAGGTCCTACAATGAGCAGTTCTTC
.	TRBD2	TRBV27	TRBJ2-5	CASSFSRTSGRAQETQYF	TGTGCCAGCAGTTTCTCCCGGACTAGCGGGAGGGCCCAAGAGACCCAGTACTTC